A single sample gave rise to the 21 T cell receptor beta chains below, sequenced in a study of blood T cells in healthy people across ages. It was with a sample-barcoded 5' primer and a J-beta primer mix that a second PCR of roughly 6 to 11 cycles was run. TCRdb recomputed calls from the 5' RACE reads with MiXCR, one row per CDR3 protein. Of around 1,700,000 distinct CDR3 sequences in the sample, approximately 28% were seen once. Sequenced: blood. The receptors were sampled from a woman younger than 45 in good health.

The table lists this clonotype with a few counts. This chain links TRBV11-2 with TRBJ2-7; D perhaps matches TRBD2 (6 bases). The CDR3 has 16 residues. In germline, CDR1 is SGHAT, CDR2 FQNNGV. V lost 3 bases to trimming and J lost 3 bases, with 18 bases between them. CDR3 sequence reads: CASSFGTGDLYYEQYF. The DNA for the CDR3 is TGTGCCAGCAGCTTCGGTACGGGAGACTTATACTACGAGCAGTACTTC.

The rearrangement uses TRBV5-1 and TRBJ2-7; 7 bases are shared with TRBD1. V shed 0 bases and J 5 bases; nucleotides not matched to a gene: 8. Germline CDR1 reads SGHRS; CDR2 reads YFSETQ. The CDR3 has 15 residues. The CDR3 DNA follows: TGCGCCAGCAGCTTGGAGGTCAGGGGGTACCACGAGCAGTACTTC. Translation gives CASSLEVRGYHEQYF. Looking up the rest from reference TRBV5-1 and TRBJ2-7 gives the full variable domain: KAGVTQTPRYLIKTRGQQVTLSCSPISGHRSVSWYQQTPGQGLQFLFEYFSETQRNKGNFPGRFSGRQFSNSRSEMNVSTLELGDSALYLCASSLEVRGYHEQYFGPGTRLTVT.

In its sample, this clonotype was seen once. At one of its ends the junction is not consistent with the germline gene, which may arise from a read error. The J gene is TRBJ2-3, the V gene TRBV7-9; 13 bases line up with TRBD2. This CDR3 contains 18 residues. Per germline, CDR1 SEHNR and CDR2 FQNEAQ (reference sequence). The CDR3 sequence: CASSFGLAGVGSTNTQYF. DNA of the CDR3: TGTGCCAGCAGCTTCGGACTAGCGGGGGTTGGGAGCACAAATACGCAGTATTTT. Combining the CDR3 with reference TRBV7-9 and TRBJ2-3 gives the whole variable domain DTGVSQNPRHKITKRGQNVTFRCDPISEHNRLYWYRQTLGQGPEFLTYFQNEAQLEKSRLLSDRFSAERPKGSFSTLEIQRTEQGDSAMYLCASSFGLAGVGSTNTQYFGPGTRLTVL.

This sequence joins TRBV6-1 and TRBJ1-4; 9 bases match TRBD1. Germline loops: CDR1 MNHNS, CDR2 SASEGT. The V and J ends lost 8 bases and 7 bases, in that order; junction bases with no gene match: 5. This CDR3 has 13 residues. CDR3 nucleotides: TGTGCCAGCGAAGACAGGGGGGCTGAAAAACTGTTTTTT. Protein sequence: CASEDRGAEKLFF.

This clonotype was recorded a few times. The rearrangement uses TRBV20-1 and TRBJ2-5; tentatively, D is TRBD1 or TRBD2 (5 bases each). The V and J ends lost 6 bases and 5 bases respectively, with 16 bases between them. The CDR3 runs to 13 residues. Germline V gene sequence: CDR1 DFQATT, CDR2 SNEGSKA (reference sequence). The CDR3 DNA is TGCAGTGCGAGCGAGGCATGGGGGGAGACCCAGTACTTC. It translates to CSASEAWGETQYF.

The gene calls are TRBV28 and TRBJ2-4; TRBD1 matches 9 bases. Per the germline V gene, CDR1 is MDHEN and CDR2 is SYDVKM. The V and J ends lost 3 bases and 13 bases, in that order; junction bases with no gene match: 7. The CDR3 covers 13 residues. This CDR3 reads CASSFPTGGEQYF. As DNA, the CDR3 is TGTGCCAGCAGTTTCCCGACAGGGGGAGAGCAGTACTTC.

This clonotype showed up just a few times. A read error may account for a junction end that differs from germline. The CDR3 coding sequence is TGCAGTGCCAGAGGACTAGCGGGGGTGAACGAGCAGTACTTC. Protein: CSARGLAGVNEQYF. This rearrangement joins TRBV20-1 to TRBJ2-5; 13 bases align to TRBD2. The J call may not be correct, given that the DNA end is closer to TRBJ2-7. The CDR3 is 14 residues long. CDR1 is DFQATT and CDR2 is SNEGSKA in the germline V gene (reference sequence).

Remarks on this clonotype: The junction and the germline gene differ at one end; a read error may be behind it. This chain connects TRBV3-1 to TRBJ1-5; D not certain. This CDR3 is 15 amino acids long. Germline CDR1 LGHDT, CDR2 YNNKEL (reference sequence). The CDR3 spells CAGSQESHSNQPQHF. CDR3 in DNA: TGTGCCGGCAGCCAAGAATCACATAGCAATCAGCCCCAGCATTTT.

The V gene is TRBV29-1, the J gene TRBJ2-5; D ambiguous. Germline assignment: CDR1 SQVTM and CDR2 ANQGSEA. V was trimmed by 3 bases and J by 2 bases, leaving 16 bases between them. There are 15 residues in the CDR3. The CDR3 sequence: CSVEMPGRIQETQYF. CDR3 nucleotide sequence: TGCAGCGTTGAGATGCCTGGACGGATACAAGAGACCCAGTACTTC. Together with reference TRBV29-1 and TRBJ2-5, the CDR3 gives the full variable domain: SAVISQKPSRDICQRGTSLTIQCQVDSQVTMMFWYRQQPGQSLTLIATANQGSEATYESGFVIDKFPISRPNLTFSTLTVSNMSPEDSSIYLCSVEMPGRIQETQYFGPGTRLLVL.

The CDR3 DNA reads as TGTGCCAGCAGGGGGCAGGTTGAGCAGTACTTC. Translating gives CASRGQVEQYF. The genes are TRBV6-6 and TRBJ2-7; a possible D gene is TRBD1 (5 bases). There are 11 residues in the CDR3. Trimming took off 6 bases at V and 7 bases at J, with 10 bases between the two ends. Germline values: CDR1 MNHNY, CDR2 SVGAGI (reference sequence).

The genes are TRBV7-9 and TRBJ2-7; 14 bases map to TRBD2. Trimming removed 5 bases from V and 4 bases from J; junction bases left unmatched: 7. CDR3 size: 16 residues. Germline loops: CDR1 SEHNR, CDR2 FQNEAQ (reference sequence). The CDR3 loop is CASSTTSGRAGYEQYF. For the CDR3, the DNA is TGTGCCAGCAGCACGACTAGCGGGAGGGCCGGTTACGAGCAGTACTTC. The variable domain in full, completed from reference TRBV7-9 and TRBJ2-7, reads DTGVSQNPRHKITKRGQNVTFRCDPISEHNRLYWYRQTLGQGPEFLTYFQNEAQLEKSRLLSDRFSAERPKGSFSTLEIQRTEQGDSAMYLCASSTTSGRAGYEQYFGPGTRLTVT.

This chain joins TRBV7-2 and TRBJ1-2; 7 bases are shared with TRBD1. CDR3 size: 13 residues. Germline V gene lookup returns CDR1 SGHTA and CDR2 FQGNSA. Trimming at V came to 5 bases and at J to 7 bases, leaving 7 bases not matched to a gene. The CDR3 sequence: CASSQSQGGGYTF. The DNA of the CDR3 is TGTGCCAGCAGCCAGAGCCAGGGGGGTGGCTACACCTTC.

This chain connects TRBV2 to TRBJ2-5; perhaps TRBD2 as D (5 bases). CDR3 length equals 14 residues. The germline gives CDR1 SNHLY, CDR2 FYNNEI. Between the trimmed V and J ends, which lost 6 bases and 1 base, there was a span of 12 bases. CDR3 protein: CASSPLEGQETQYF. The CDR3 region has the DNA TGTGCCAGCAGCCCTCTAGAGGGCCAAGAGACCCAGTACTTC.

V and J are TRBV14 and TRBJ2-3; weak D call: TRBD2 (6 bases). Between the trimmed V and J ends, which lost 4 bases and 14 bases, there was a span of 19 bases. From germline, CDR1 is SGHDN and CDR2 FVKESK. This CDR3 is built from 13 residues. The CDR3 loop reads CASSRSTPGGLYF. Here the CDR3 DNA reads TGTGCCAGCAGCCGATCCACCCCCGGGGGTCTGTATTTT. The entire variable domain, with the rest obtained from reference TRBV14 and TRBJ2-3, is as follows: EAGVTQFPSHSVIEKGQTVTLRCDPISGHDNLYWYRRVMGKEIKFLLHFVKESKQDESGMPNNRFLAERTGGTYSTLKVQPAELEDSGVYFCASSRSTPGGLYFGPGTRLTVL.

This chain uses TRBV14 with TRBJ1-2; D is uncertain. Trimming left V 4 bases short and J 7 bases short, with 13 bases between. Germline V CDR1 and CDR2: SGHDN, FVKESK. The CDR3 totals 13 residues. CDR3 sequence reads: CASSLGRDLGYTF. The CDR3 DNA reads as TGTGCCAGCAGCCTCGGGAGGGATCTTGGCTACACCTTC.

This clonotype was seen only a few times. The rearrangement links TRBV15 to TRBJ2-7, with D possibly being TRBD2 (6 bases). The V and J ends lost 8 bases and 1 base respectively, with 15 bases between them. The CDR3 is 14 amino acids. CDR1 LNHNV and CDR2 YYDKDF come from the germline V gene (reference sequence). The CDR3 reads CATQGGDGSYEQYF. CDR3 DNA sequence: TGTGCCACCCAAGGAGGGGACGGTTCCTACGAGCAGTACTTC.

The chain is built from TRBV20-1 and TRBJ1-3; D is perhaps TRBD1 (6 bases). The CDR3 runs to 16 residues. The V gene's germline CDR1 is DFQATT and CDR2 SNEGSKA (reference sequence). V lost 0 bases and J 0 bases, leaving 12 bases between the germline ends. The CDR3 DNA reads TGCAGTGCTAGAGATCGGAGGGGGAACTCTGGAAACACCATATATTTT. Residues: CSARDRRGNSGNTIYF.

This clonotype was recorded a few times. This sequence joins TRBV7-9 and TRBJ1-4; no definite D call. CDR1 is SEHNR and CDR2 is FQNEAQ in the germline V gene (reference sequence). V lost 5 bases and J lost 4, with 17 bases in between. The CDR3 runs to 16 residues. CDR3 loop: CASSRTDSPINEKLFF. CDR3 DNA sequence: TGTGCCAGCAGCCGGACGGACTCCCCAATTAATGAAAAACTGTTTTTT.

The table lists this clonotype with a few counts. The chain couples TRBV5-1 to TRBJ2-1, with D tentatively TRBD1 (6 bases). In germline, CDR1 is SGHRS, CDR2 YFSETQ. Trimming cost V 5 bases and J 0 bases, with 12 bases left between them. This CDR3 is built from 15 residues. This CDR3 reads CASRMKQGSYNEQFF. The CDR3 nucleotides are TGCGCCAGCAGAATGAAACAGGGCTCCTACAATGAGCAGTTCTTC.

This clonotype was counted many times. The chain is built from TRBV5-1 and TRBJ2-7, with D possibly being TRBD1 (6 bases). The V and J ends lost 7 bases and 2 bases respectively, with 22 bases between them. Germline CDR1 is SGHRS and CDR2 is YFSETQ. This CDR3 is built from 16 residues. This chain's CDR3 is CASPGARQAKTYEQYF. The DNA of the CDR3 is TGCGCCAGCCCCGGAGCACGACAGGCCAAAACCTACGAGCAGTACTTC.

This CDR3 reads CSAKSDSRADTQYF. The CDR3, as DNA: TGCAGTGCTAAAAGCGACTCCAGGGCAGATACGCAGTATTTT. J is TRBJ2-3 and V is TRBV20-1; D might be TRBD1 (5 bases). Per germline, CDR1 DFQATT and CDR2 SNEGSKA (reference sequence). CDR3 length: 14 residues. V was pared by 4 bases and J by 4 bases, with 15 bases between.